This TCR beta chain was obtained from a study of STAT5B mutations in CD4+ large granular lymphocyte leukemia. V was clipped by 2 bases and J by 1 base, with 10 bases between them. The CDR3 totals 15 residues. Germline V CDR1 and CDR2: MDHEN, SYDVKM. Sequencing was at survey level. Produced via immunoSEQ multiplex PCR; TCRdb's table is partial and in-frame only. The sample lists about 21,000 clones; 70% were seen once. Sequenced input: CD4+ T cells from blood buffy coats. The clonotype was recovered from a human donor in good health. The rearrangement links TRBV28 to TRBJ2-3; a possible D gene is TRBD2 (6 bases). CDR3 DNA: TGTGCCAGCAGTTTAGGCGGGGAGGGCACAGATACGCAGTATTTT. It encodes CASSLGGEGTDTQYF.